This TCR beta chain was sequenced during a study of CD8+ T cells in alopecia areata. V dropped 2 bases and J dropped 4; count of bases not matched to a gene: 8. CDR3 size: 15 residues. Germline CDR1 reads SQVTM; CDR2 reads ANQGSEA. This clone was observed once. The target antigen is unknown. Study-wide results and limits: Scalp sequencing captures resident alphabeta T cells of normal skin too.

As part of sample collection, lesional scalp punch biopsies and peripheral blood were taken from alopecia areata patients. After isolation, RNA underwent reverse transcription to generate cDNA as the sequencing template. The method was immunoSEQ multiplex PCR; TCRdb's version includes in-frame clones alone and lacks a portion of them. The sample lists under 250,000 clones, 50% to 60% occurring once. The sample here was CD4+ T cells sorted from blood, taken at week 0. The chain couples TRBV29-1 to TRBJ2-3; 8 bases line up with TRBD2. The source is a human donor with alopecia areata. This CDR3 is CSVEPIAGRADTQYF. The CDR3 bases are TGCAGCGTTGAACCGATAGCGGGAAGAGCAGATACGCAGTATTTT.